The 19 T cell receptor beta chains below all came from one sample that was sequenced in a study of T cells in Graves' hyperthyroidism and ophthalmopathy. It was RNA transcripts that yielded the amplified TCR beta CDR3 regions. The TCR CDR3 first-round RT-PCR relied on the HTBI primer set. TCRdb analysed the multiplex PCR reads with MiXCR anew, one entry per CDR3 protein. This table holds hundreds of thousands of distinct CDR3 sequences, 20% to 25% found once. Sample: blood. These receptor sequences come from a man in his fifties or sixties with Graves' hyperthyroidism.

The chain is built from TRBV20-1 and TRBJ1-1; D gene ambiguous. The CDR3 has 17 residues. Trimming cost V 4 bases and J 4 bases, with 25 bases left between them. The germline V gene encodes CDR1 DFQATT and CDR2 SNEGSKA (reference sequence). Here the CDR3 reads CSAIPSISGNQFTEAFF. CDR3 coding DNA: TGCAGTGCTATCCCCTCGATATCGGGTAATCAGTTCACTGAAGCTTTCTTT.

This clonotype was detected only a few times. The V call is TRBV11-2, the J call TRBJ1-4; D unresolved. The CDR3 is 14 residues long. The V and J ends lost 3 bases and 1 base respectively, with 6 bases between them. Germline V gene sequence: CDR1 SGHAT, CDR2 FQNNGV. This CDR3 is CASSFGLTNEKLFF. The CDR3 DNA follows: TGTGCCAGCAGCTTTGGCCTAACTAATGAAAAACTGTTTTTT.

This clonotype was observed a few times. This sequence joins TRBV11-1 and TRBJ2-2; D is ambiguous. The CDR3 is 11 amino acids. V was cut by 6 bases and J by 4 bases, with 3 bases left in between. Germline V gives CDR1 SGHAT, CDR2 FQDESV (reference sequence). The CDR3 sequence is CASRSTGELFF. The CDR3 bases are TGTGCCAGCAGATCCACCGGGGAGCTGTTTTTT.

The chain uses TRBV30 and TRBJ1-4; 7 bases fit TRBD1. Germline assignment: CDR1 GTSNPN and CDR2 SVGIG (reference sequence). The CDR3 length is 13 residues. J lost 5 bases, V lost 3 bases, and 3 bases had no gene match. The CDR3 here is CAWRRQGNEKLFF. CDR3 bases: TGTGCCTGGAGGCGACAGGGAAATGAAAAACTGTTTTTT.

In its sample, this clonotype was seen a few times. The V and J genes are TRBV7-6 and TRBJ2-1, with D uncertain. Germline V CDR1 and CDR2: SGHVS, FNYEAQ. The germline V and J ends were trimmed by 1 base and 0 bases, with 4 bases remaining between them. This CDR3 contains 14 residues. The chain's CDR3 is CASSLEFSYNEQFF. The CDR3 DNA follows: TGTGCCAGCAGCTTAGAATTCTCCTACAATGAGCAGTTCTTC.

A few counts support this clonotype. The chain recombines TRBV30 with TRBJ2-1; D is possibly TRBD2 (6 bases). The CDR3 sequence is 15 residues long. Trimming pared 1 base from V and 4 bases from J, leaving 14 bases between. Germline V gene sequence: CDR1 GTSNPN, CDR2 SVGIG (reference sequence). The CDR3 nucleotides are TGTGCCTGGAGTGGAGGATCGGGAGTATACAATGAGCAGTTCTTC. It yields the protein CAWSGGSGVYNEQFF.

The rearrangement joins TRBV7-9 to TRBJ2-5; D is unresolved. The CDR3 is 14 residues long. Germline CDR1 SEHNR, CDR2 FQNEAQ (reference sequence). Trimming pared 5 bases from V and 1 base from J, leaving 11 bases between. The CDR3 is CASSHRPPQETQYF. In nucleotides, the CDR3 is TGTGCCAGCAGCCATAGACCGCCCCAAGAGACCCAGTACTTC.

This clonotype was recorded once. The rearrangement joins TRBV20-1 to TRBJ2-7, with D possibly matching TRBD2 (5 bases). Trimming took off 3 bases at V and 4 bases at J, with 19 bases between the two ends. Germline V gives CDR1 DFQATT, CDR2 SNEGSKA (reference sequence). The length of the CDR3 is 15 residues. CDR3 amino acids: CSARGVGGFFYEQYF. As DNA, the CDR3 is TGCAGTGCTAGGGGAGTAGGTGGCTTTTTTTACGAGCAGTACTTC.

This clonotype was observed a handful of times. This chain joins TRBV6-2 or TRBV6-3 and TRBJ2-1, with 7 bases aligning to TRBD2. The CDR3 spans 14 residues. CDR1 and CDR2 from the germline V gene are MNHEY and SVGEGT. Trimming took 7 bases from V and 4 from J; bases not matched to a gene: 7. CDR3 DNA: TGTGCCAGCATGACTAGCCGGGCGTACAATGAGCAGTTCTTC. This encodes CASMTSRAYNEQFF.

This clonotype was recorded at least ten times. The rearrangement joins TRBV5-1 to TRBJ2-3; D perhaps matches TRBD1 (7 bases). This CDR3 region has 15 residues. Germline CDR1 reads SGHRS; CDR2 reads YFSETQ. With 1 base removed from V and 4 bases from J, the gap between germline ends came to 13 bases. CDR3 nucleotides: TGCGCCAGCAGCTTGTCAGGGGGGAACGCAGATACGCAGTATTTT. It codes for CASSLSGGNADTQYF.

The chain couples TRBV10-3 to TRBJ2-3, with TRBD1 identical over 9 bases. After removal of 3 bases from V and 5 bases from J, the junction contained 6 bases not matched to a gene. There are 15 residues in the CDR3. Germline CDR1 and CDR2: ENHRY and SYGVKD. The CDR3 sequence: CAISDEGQGKDTQYF. The CDR3 bases are TGTGCCATCAGTGACGAAGGACAGGGGAAAGATACGCAGTATTTT.

The chain joins TRBV5-5 to TRBJ1-4; 7 positions agree with TRBD1. The CDR3 is made up of 15 amino acids. Germline CDR1 reads SGHKS; CDR2 reads YYEKEE (reference sequence). V shed 4 bases and J 10 bases; nucleotides not matched to a gene: 13. CDR3 sequence (DNA): TGTGCCAGCAGCACTCCCAGGGGGGGCATCGGAAAACTGTTTTTT. It yields the protein CASSTPRGGIGKLFF.

In its sample, this clonotype was seen many times. The rearrangement joins TRBV2 to TRBJ2-7; possibly TRBD2 for D (7 bases). Germline CDR1 reads SNHLY; CDR2 reads FYNNEI. With 4 bases removed from V and 6 bases from J, the gap between germline ends came to 10 bases. The CDR3 totals 12 residues. CDR3 sequence reads: CASSAGGGEQYF. The CDR3 bases are TGTGCCAGCAGTGCGGGGGGCGGCGAGCAGTACTTC.

This clonotype was detected ten times or more. The chain combines TRBV7-3 with TRBJ2-1; 11 nucleotides agree with TRBD2. This CDR3 comprises 16 residues. Germline V gene lookup returns CDR1 SGHTA and CDR2 FQGTGA. V gave up 1 base and J gave up 9 bases; unmatched junction bases: 8. CDR3 region: CASSLSLAGGPGEQFF. The CDR3, as DNA: TGTGCCAGCAGCTTAAGCTTAGCGGGAGGGCCTGGTGAGCAGTTCTTC.

This clonotype was seen many times. The rearrangement links TRBV20-1 to TRBJ1-4; the D is unclear. The CDR3 has 11 amino acids. Germline loops: CDR1 DFQATT, CDR2 SNEGSKA (reference sequence). V lost 6 bases to trimming and J lost 8 bases, with 10 bases between them. The CDR3 bases are TGCAGTGCCAACATACAAGAAAAACTGTTTTTT. Residues: CSANIQEKLFF.

The sample holds a few counts of this clonotype. The chain couples TRBV5-1 to TRBJ2-1; D is undetermined. Germline lookup yields CDR1 SGHRS and CDR2 YFSETQ. V lost 3 bases to trimming and J lost 2 bases, with 6 bases between them. The CDR3 totals 13 residues. This chain's CDR3 is CASSSVAYNEQFF. The CDR3 bases are TGCGCCAGCAGCTCAGTCGCCTACAATGAGCAGTTCTTC.

The CDR3 nucleotides are TGTGCCAGCAGTTCCTACCAGGGAAATGAGCAGTTCTTC. Residues: CASSSYQGNEQFF. The genes are TRBV6-1 and TRBJ2-1; D perhaps matches TRBD1 (5 bases). V lost 5 bases and J 7 bases, leaving 12 bases between the germline ends. The CDR3 has 13 residues. Germline V gene data show CDR1 as MNHNS and CDR2 as SASEGT.

This clonotype has just a few counts. V gene TRBV20-1 combines with J gene TRBJ2-1, with no clear D. The V gene lost 5 bases and the J gene lost 3 bases, with 8 bases spanning the gap. CDR1 and CDR2 from the germline V gene are DFQATT and SNEGSKA (reference sequence). The CDR3 has 12 amino acids. The CDR3 reads CSAHGVYNEQFF. DNA of the CDR3: TGCAGTGCTCATGGGGTCTACAATGAGCAGTTCTTC.

As for this clonotype: With a much larger clone just one base away, this may be a read error. The gene calls are TRBV10-3 and TRBJ2-1, with 12 bases aligning to TRBD2. The DNA matches TRBJ2-7 better at its end, which makes the J call doubtful. The V gene's germline CDR1 is ENHRY and CDR2 SYGVKD. This CDR3 region has 15 residues. The CDR3 spells CAIRHTSGGNNEQYF. CDR3 sequence (DNA): TGTGCCATCAGACACACTAGCGGGGGGAACAATGAGCAGTACTTC.